What follows are 12 T cell receptor beta chains derived from one specimen sequenced in a study of T cell repertoires in cytomegalovirus infection. TCRdb re-analysed the reads in MiXCR, keeping a single row per CDR3 protein. The sample lists 200,000 to 250,000 distinct CDR3 sequences; less than 50% were seen once. The antigens of these receptors remain unknown. Source: CD8+ T cells from cultured PBMCs, taken from culture after CMV antigen stimulation. All receptors come from a human donor in good health (CMV status not recorded). Some clones in this sample may be carry-over from other donors' samples.

The chain carries TRBV12-3 or TRBV12-4 and TRBJ2-7; TRBD2 is a possible D gene (6 bases). CDR3 length: 15 amino acids. Trimming removed 6 bases at V and 0 bases at J, with 15 bases between. This chain's CDR3 is CASSSTSIPSYEQYF. CDR3 nucleotide sequence: TGTGCCAGCAGCTCTACTAGCATACCCTCCTACGAGCAGTACTTC.

The chain recombines TRBV4-1 with TRBJ2-3; D not resolved. The length of the CDR3 is 15 residues. Trimming removed 2 bases from V and 3 bases from J, with 12 bases in between. Per germline, CDR1 MGHRA and CDR2 YSYEKL. CDR3 amino acids: CASSQNPARTDTQYF. The CDR3 DNA reads TGCGCCAGCAGCCAAAACCCGGCCCGGACAGATACGCAGTATTTT.

V is TRBV7-8 and J is TRBJ1-1; perhaps TRBD1 as D (5 bases). Per the germline V gene, CDR1 is SGHVS and CDR2 is FQNEAQ. The CDR3 is 15 residues long. V was shortened by 1 base and J by 8 bases, with 17 bases between the two germline ends. The CDR3 loop is CASSLVPGPGPEAFF. The CDR3, as DNA: TGTGCCAGCAGCTTAGTCCCAGGCCCAGGGCCCGAAGCTTTCTTT.

This clonotype came up a few times. The chain joins TRBV20-1 to TRBJ1-6; D not certain. Germline lookup yields CDR1 DFQATT and CDR2 SNEGSKA (reference sequence). The CDR3 has 13 amino acids. V was clipped by 3 bases and J by 1 base, with 4 bases between them. CDR3: CSARRSYNSPLHF. The CDR3 nucleotides read TGCAGTGCTAGGCGATCCTATAATTCACCCCTCCACTTT.

The CDR3 region is CASSFWRQNEQFF. The CDR3 DNA reads TGTGCCAGCAGTTTTTGGCGACAGAATGAGCAGTTCTTC. This rearrangement joins TRBV27 to TRBJ2-1; weak D call: TRBD1 (5 bases). The CDR3 runs to 13 residues. V gave up 3 bases and J gave up 7 bases, with 10 bases separating them. The germline gives CDR1 MNHEY, CDR2 SMNVEV (reference sequence).

The V and J genes are TRBV27 and TRBJ2-7; no clear D gene. This CDR3 is 14 amino acids long. Trimming removed 3 bases at V and 5 bases at J, with 14 bases between. In germline, CDR1 is MNHEY, CDR2 SMNVEV (reference sequence). In nucleotides, the CDR3 is TGTGCCAGCAGTTTGTACACCTGTCGAGACGAGCAGTACTTC. It codes for CASSLYTCRDEQYF.

A few counts support this clonotype. J is TRBJ2-4 and V is TRBV7-9, with D tentatively TRBD2 (5 bases). Trimming took off 5 bases at V and 0 bases at J, with 23 bases between the two ends. The CDR3 covers 19 residues. Germline V gene data show CDR1 as SEHNR and CDR2 as FQNEAQ (reference sequence). In nucleotides, the CDR3 is TGTGCCAGCAGCCCGCAGATTTCAGCGGATCCTCTAGCCAAAAACATTCAGTACTTC. Amino acid sequence: CASSPQISADPLAKNIQYF.

This clonotype occurred a few times. The genes are TRBV29-1 and TRBJ2-2; D is undetermined. Germline CDR1 SQVTM, CDR2 ANQGSEA. Trimming removed 4 bases at V and 0 bases at J, with 18 bases between. This CDR3 has 17 residues. The CDR3 here is CSVVIHGLTANTGELFF. For the CDR3, the DNA is TGCAGCGTTGTTATACACGGTCTCACCGCGAACACCGGGGAGCTGTTTTTT.

The chain uses TRBV11-2 and TRBJ2-6, with D unclear. Trimming stripped 6 bases from V and 4 bases from J, with 13 bases between. CDR1 and CDR2 (germline): SGHAT, FQNNGV. This CDR3 has 15 residues. The CDR3 DNA reads TGTGCCAGCAGAGGAATCGCCCCCGGGGCCAACGTCCTGACTTTC. It encodes CASRGIAPGANVLTF.

At least ten counts were recorded for this clonotype. The gene calls are TRBV12-3 or TRBV12-4 and TRBJ1-2; no clear D. Trimming left V 2 bases short and J 3 bases short, with 10 bases between. CDR3 size: 14 residues. CDR3 region: CASSLLEYDYGYTF. Here the CDR3 DNA reads TGTGCCAGCAGTTTATTGGAATACGACTATGGCTACACCTTC.

The chain recombines TRBV4-2 with TRBJ2-3, with TRBD2 identical over 8 bases. This CDR3 contains 16 residues. The germline CDR1 and CDR2 sequences are LGHNA and YNFKEQ. J gave up 3 bases and V 4 bases, and 9 bases lay outside the gene matches. CDR3 nucleotide sequence: TGTGCCAGCAGCCCTTGGTCCGGGGGGGTGACAGATACGCAGTATTTT. Its translation is CASSPWSGGVTDTQYF.

This clonotype was seen more than once but under ten times. The chain couples TRBV10-3 to TRBJ2-1; 8 bases match TRBD2. With 2 bases clipped from V and 6 bases from J, the junction kept 9 bases outside the gene matches. The CDR3 loop spans 16 amino acids. Germline V lookup: CDR1 ENHRY, CDR2 SYGVKD. The CDR3 nucleotides read TGTGCCATCAGTGAGCACGGGAGGGCCCGGATCAATGAGCAGTTCTTC. It yields the protein CAISEHGRARINEQFF.